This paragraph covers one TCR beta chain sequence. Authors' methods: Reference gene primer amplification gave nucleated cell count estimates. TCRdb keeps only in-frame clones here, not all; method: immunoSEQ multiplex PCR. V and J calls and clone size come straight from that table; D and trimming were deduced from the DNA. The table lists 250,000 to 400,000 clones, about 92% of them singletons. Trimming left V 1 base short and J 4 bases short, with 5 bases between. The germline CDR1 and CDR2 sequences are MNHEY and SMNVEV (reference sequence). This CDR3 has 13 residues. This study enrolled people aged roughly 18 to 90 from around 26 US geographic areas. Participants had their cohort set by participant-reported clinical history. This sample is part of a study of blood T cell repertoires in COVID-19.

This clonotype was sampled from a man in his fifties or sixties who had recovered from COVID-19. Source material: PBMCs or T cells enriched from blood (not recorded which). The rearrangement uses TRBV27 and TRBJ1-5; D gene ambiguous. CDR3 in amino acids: CASSLWANQPQHF. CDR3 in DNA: TGTGCCAGCAGTTTATGGGCGAATCAGCCCCAGCATTTT.